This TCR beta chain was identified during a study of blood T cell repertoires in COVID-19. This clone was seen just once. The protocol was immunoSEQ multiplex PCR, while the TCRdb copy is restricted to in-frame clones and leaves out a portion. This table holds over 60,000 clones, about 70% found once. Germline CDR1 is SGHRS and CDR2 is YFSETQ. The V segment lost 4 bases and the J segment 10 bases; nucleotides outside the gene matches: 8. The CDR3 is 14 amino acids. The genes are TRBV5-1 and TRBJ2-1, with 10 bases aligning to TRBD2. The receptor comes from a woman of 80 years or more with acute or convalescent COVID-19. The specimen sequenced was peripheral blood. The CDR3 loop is CASSRLAGAVEQFF. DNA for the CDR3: TGCGCCAGCAGCCGGCTAGCGGGAGCGGTAGAGCAGTTCTTC.